These 16 T cell receptor beta chains were sequenced from one sample in a study of human T cells and chemical hapten exposure. The total RNA was obtained from whole blood that was not fractionated. It was the library that attached unique molecular identifiers to individual cDNA molecules. Each CDR3 protein is one row after TCRdb ran MiXCR on the reads. The table records 100,000 to 150,000 distinct CDR3 sequences, around 8.5% of them present only once. Sequenced material: whole blood. The receptors here all came from a human donor in good health. Some clones in this sample may be carry-over from other donors' samples.

This sequence joins TRBV4-2 and TRBJ2-3; 8 bases agree with TRBD1. This CDR3 has 18 residues. The V and J ends lost 4 bases and 4 bases, in that order; junction bases with no gene match: 16. Germline V gene lookup returns CDR1 LGHNA and CDR2 YNFKEQ. The DNA of the CDR3 is TGTGCCAGCAGCCCCGATGGACAGGGTCGAACTGGGGCAGATACGCAGTATTTT. Its translation: CASSPDGQGRTGADTQYF.

For the CDR3, the DNA is TGCAGCGTTGAATACAGGGGGAGAGTGAACACTGAAGCTTTCTTT. Amino acid sequence: CSVEYRGRVNTEAFF. J is TRBJ1-1 and V is TRBV29-1, with 8 nucleotides matching TRBD1. Unmatched junction bases numbered 5, after V lost 2 bases and J lost 0 bases. The germline V gene has CDR1 SQVTM and CDR2 ANQGSEA. There are 15 residues in the CDR3.

This clonotype occurred a few times. V and J are TRBV12-3 or TRBV12-4 and TRBJ1-1, with D possibly TRBD1 on 6 matching bases. The V end was cut by 6 bases, the J end by 1 base, with 12 bases between. CDR3 length equals 14 residues. CDR3 nucleotides: TGTGCCAGCAGGGTCGGGGGGGCGAACACTGAAGCTTTCTTT. Its translation is CASRVGGANTEAFF.

This clonotype was seen repeatedly, ten times or more. The rearrangement joins TRBV6-2 or TRBV6-3 to TRBJ2-7, with a weak D call TRBD2 (7 bases). Germline values: CDR1 MNHEY, CDR2 SVGEGT. The CDR3 extends over 12 amino acids. Deletions cut 5 bases from V and 6 bases from J, with 11 bases between. The CDR3 region has the DNA TGTGCCAGCAGTGAGGGGGGGCCCGAGCAGTACTTC. The encoded protein is CASSEGGPEQYF.

This clonotype was recorded many times. The chain employs TRBV29-1 and TRBJ2-3, with D maybe TRBD1 (5 bases). The V end was cut by 3 bases, the J end by 2 bases, with 9 bases between. Germline CDR1 and CDR2: SQVTM and ANQGSEA. The CDR3 spans 13 residues. CDR3 nucleotides: TGCAGCGTTGAGGGGCAGTACACAGATACGCAGTATTTT. Translating gives CSVEGQYTDTQYF.

Many counts were recorded for this clonotype. This chain links TRBV12-3 or TRBV12-4 with TRBJ1-5, with TRBD1 matching 8 bases. The J segment lost 6 bases and the V segment lost 2 bases, leaving 3 bases of the junction unmatched. The CDR3 runs 14 residues. The chain's CDR3 is CASSLSGGGQPQHF. CDR3 DNA: TGTGCCAGCAGTTTATCAGGGGGCGGTCAGCCCCAGCATTTT.

The rearrangement links TRBV28 to TRBJ1-2; 7 bases fit TRBD1. This CDR3 region has 13 residues. V dropped 6 bases and J dropped 4; count of bases not matched to a gene: 5. Germline CDR1 MDHEN, CDR2 SYDVKM. CDR3: CASRTGTAYGYTF. In nucleotides, the CDR3 is TGTGCCAGCAGGACCGGGACAGCCTATGGCTACACCTTC.

In this sample, this clonotype turned up a few times. The chain employs TRBV6-2 or TRBV6-3 and TRBJ2-2; TRBD2 is a possible D gene (5 bases). CDR3 length equals 15 residues. In germline, CDR1 is MNHEY, CDR2 SVGEGT. Between the trimmed V and J ends, which lost 5 bases and 6 bases, there was a span of 16 bases. CDR3 loop: CASSRPRVSAGELFF. CDR3 DNA sequence: TGTGCCAGCAGTCGACCGCGGGTGTCGGCCGGGGAGCTGTTTTTT.

This clonotype was seen ten or more times. The rearrangement joins TRBV29-1 to TRBJ1-4, with 11 bases matching TRBD1. Germline CDR1 is SQVTM and CDR2 is ANQGSEA. V was pared by 6 bases and J by 6 bases, with 6 bases of the junction left unmatched. The CDR3 contains 14 residues. The CDR3 DNA follows: TGCAGCGTGAGTGGACAGGGGGCAGATGAAAAACTGTTTTTT. Protein sequence: CSVSGQGADEKLFF.

Only a few counts were recorded for this clonotype. The V and J genes are TRBV5-1 and TRBJ1-1; D remains ambiguous. Germline CDR1 reads SGHRS; CDR2 reads YFSETQ. The CDR3 has 16 amino acids. V shed 2 bases and J shed 0 bases, with 14 bases lying between them. The CDR3 DNA follows: TGCGCCAGCAGCTTCCAGTCCCGACCCGTGAACACTGAAGCTTTCTTT. Translating gives CASSFQSRPVNTEAFF.

This chain connects TRBV25-1 to TRBJ1-6, with D possibly matching TRBD1 (6 bases). Deletions cut 2 bases from V and 0 bases from J, with 14 bases between. This CDR3 has 18 residues. From germline, CDR1 is MGHDK and CDR2 SYGVNS. CDR3 nucleotides: TGTGCCAGCAGTGAAACACAGGGCCTCAGCTCCTATAATTCACCCCTCCACTTT. Protein: CASSETQGLSSYNSPLHF.

This clonotype occurred a few times. The chain is built from TRBV7-9 and TRBJ2-2; the match to TRBD2 covers 7 bases. The CDR3 totals 15 residues. Unmatched junction bases numbered 7, after V lost 5 bases and J lost 4 bases. Germline-derived CDR1 and CDR2 are SEHNR and FQNEAQ (reference sequence). CDR3 DNA: TGTGCCAGCAGCCCCCCGGGGAGGGCCACCGGGGAGCTGTTTTTT. Amino acid sequence: CASSPPGRATGELFF.

The sample holds many counts of this clonotype. The chain couples TRBV29-1 to TRBJ2-7; TRBD2 is a possible D gene (6 bases). Trimming shortened V by 6 bases and J by 1 base, and 13 bases separated the two germline ends. This CDR3 has 13 amino acids. Germline V gene sequence: CDR1 SQVTM, CDR2 ANQGSEA. CDR3 sequence (DNA): TGCAGCGTGGGGACTGAAGTTTCCTACGAGCAGTACTTC. This sequence encodes CSVGTEVSYEQYF.

This clonotype showed up just a few times. V and J are TRBV6-5 and TRBJ1-6; no reliable D call. V lost 2 bases and J 10 bases, leaving 6 bases between the germline ends. This CDR3 is built from 12 residues. Germline-derived CDR1 and CDR2 are MNHEY and SVGAGI. The CDR3 loop is CASSYKESPLHF. CDR3 sequence (DNA): TGTGCCAGCAGTTACAAGGAATCACCCCTCCACTTT.

This chain connects TRBV10-3 to TRBJ1-5; D gene ambiguous. This CDR3 has 12 amino acids. The ends were cut back, 4 bases at V and 7 bases at J, with 8 bases in the middle. Germline V CDR1 and CDR2: ENHRY, SYGVKD. CDR3 in DNA: TGTGCCATCAGTGCGGGAGACCAGCCCCAGCATTTT. Protein product: CAISAGDQPQHF.

The rearrangement links TRBV7-9 to TRBJ1-4, with D unclear. The CDR3 totals 12 residues. V shed 10 bases and J shed 13 bases, with 19 bases lying between them. Looked up from germline, CDR1 is SEHNR and CDR2 is FQNEAQ (reference sequence). CDR3 coding DNA: TGTGCCACCGAAGGAGCGCCCCCGGGACTGTTTTTT. This sequence encodes CATEGAPPGLFF. Looking up the rest from reference TRBV7-9 and TRBJ1-4 gives the full variable domain: DTGVSQNPRHKITKRGQNVTFRCDPISEHNRLYWYRQTLGQGPEFLTYFQNEAQLEKSRLLSDRFSAERPKGSFSTLEIQRTEQGDSAMYLCATEGAPPGLFFGSGTQLSVL.